These 32 T cell receptor beta chains were sequenced from one sample in a study of T cells after yellow fever vaccination. One entry per CDR3 protein, called by TCRdb with MiXCR from the 5' RACE reads. This table has hundreds of thousands of distinct CDR3 sequences, roughly 13% appearing once. The source was PBMCs, collected on the day of the yellow fever booster vaccination. These receptors came from a man in his thirties or forties who received the YFV17D yellow fever vaccine.

This clonotype was found a few times. A single base separates this from a much larger clone, so it may be a read error. The chain recombines TRBV6-5 with TRBJ2-7, with a possible D match to TRBD1 (6 bases). Germline CDR1 reads MNHEY; CDR2 reads SVGAGI. The CDR3 contains 14 residues. The V end was cut by 2 bases, the J end by 0 bases, with 8 bases between. This CDR3 reads CASSYGDISYEQYF. CDR3 coding DNA: TGTGCCAGCAGTTACGGGGACATCTCCTACGAGCAGTACTTC.

This clonotype appeared a few times. This chain uses TRBV27 with TRBJ2-1; tentatively, D is TRBD1 or TRBD2 (5 bases each). This CDR3 has 12 amino acids. CDR1 and CDR2 (germline): MNHEY, SMNVEV (reference sequence). The germline V and J ends were trimmed by 8 bases and 9 bases, with 14 bases remaining between them. CDR3 in amino acids: CASGTLNAEQFF. The CDR3 DNA reads as TGTGCCAGCGGGACGCTGAACGCTGAGCAGTTCTTC.

This clonotype was seen a few times. V usage is TRBV6-5 and J usage is TRBJ1-4; 7 bases agree with TRBD1. This CDR3 has 15 residues. V was clipped by 1 base and J by 6 bases; unmatched bases: 5. From germline, CDR1 is MNHEY and CDR2 SVGAGI. CDR3 sequence reads: CASSYLGQRHEKLFF. CDR3 nucleotides: TGTGCCAGCAGTTACTTGGGACAGAGGCATGAAAAACTGTTTTTT.

The chain joins TRBV4-1 to TRBJ2-1, with D possibly matching TRBD2 (6 bases). Trimming took 7 bases from V and 0 from J, leaving 16 bases between them. The CDR3 length is 16 residues. Germline V gene sequence: CDR1 MGHRA, CDR2 YSYEKL. In nucleotides, the CDR3 is TGCGCCAGCACTCTAGCGAGCCCGAGCTCCTACAATGAGCAGTTCTTC. This gives the protein CASTLASPSSYNEQFF.

In its sample, this clonotype was seen a few times. This chain links TRBV5-1 with TRBJ2-3; 8 nucleotides line up with TRBD2. The CDR3 contains 14 residues. Trimming cost V 3 bases and J 5 bases; bases outside gene matches: 5. Germline loops: CDR1 SGHRS, CDR2 YFSETQ. The DNA for the CDR3 is TGCGCCAGCAGCTCGGGGGGGGGCGTAGATACGCAGTATTTT. As protein: CASSSGGGVDTQYF.

For this clonotype: Compared with germline, one end of the junction differs, possibly owing to a read error. This chain joins TRBV20-1 and TRBJ2-3; D is unclear. The germline V gene encodes CDR1 DFQATT and CDR2 SNEGSKA (reference sequence). This CDR3 is built from 16 residues. CDR3 residues: CCASVRAWESTDTQYF. The CDR3 nucleotides are TGCTGTGCTAGTGTACGGGCATGGGAAAGCACAGATACGCAGTATTTT.

This chain links TRBV11-2 with TRBJ2-1; D remains unclear. Per the germline V gene, CDR1 is SGHAT and CDR2 is FQNNGV. The V gene lost 6 bases and the J gene lost 11 bases, with 20 bases spanning the gap. The CDR3 has 14 residues. CDR3 amino acids: CASRSQYTEFKQFF. The CDR3 bases are TGTGCCAGCAGAAGCCAATATACCGAGTTTAAGCAGTTCTTC.

V gene TRBV5-1 combines with J gene TRBJ2-1; 10 bases align to TRBD2. The ends lost 4 bases at V and 1 base at J; junction bases unmatched: 5. Germline lookup yields CDR1 SGHRS and CDR2 YFSETQ. The CDR3 sequence is 16 residues long. CDR3 sequence (DNA): TGCGCCAGCAGCCTTGTTAGCGGGAGGTCCTACAATGAGCAGTTCTTC. This codes for CASSLVSGRSYNEQFF.

This clonotype was counted many times. The rearrangement joins TRBV12-3 or TRBV12-4 to TRBJ2-7, with 8 bases identical to TRBD1. The CDR3 sequence is 15 residues long. V dropped 2 bases and J dropped 4; count of bases not matched to a gene: 7. The CDR3 DNA follows: TGTGCCAGCAGTTTATGGCAGGGGGCGCGATACGAGCAGTACTTC. It is translated as CASSLWQGARYEQYF.

The V gene is TRBV6-1, the J gene TRBJ2-5, with D tentatively TRBD2 (6 bases). The V end lost 5 bases, the J end lost 0 bases, and 10 bases lay between the germline ends. Germline CDR1 reads MNHNS; CDR2 reads SASEGT. The CDR3 is made up of 14 amino acids. The CDR3 region is CASSSRGDQETQYF. DNA for the CDR3: TGTGCCAGCAGTAGCCGCGGGGACCAAGAGACCCAGTACTTC.

This chain joins TRBV7-6 and TRBJ2-3; D unresolved. This CDR3 is built from 14 residues. The germline V and J ends were trimmed by 2 bases and 2 bases, with 8 bases remaining between them. Germline CDR1 is SGHVS and CDR2 is FNYEAQ. CDR3 region: CASSLSLLTDTQYF. The CDR3, as DNA: TGTGCCAGCAGCTTATCACTACTCACAGATACGCAGTATTTT.

This sequence joins TRBV7-2 and TRBJ2-3; 8 positions match TRBD1. This CDR3 spans 15 amino acids. With 6 bases clipped from V and 5 bases from J, the junction kept 10 bases outside the gene matches. Germline V gene lookup returns CDR1 SGHTA and CDR2 FQGNSA. CDR3: CASRSTGQGGDTQYF. The DNA for the CDR3 is TGTGCCAGCAGGTCCACCGGACAGGGTGGAGATACGCAGTATTTT.

This chain uses TRBV6-1 with TRBJ2-4; 10 bases are a match to TRBD1. The germline V gene has CDR1 MNHNS and CDR2 SASEGT. This CDR3 has 18 amino acids. The J segment lost 0 bases and the V segment lost 6 bases, leaving 11 bases of the junction unmatched. The chain's CDR3 is CASSRAGTGVKAKNIQYF. For the CDR3, the DNA is TGTGCCAGCAGCCGAGCCGGGACAGGGGTAAAAGCCAAAAACATTCAGTACTTC.

V gene TRBV5-1 combines with J gene TRBJ2-3, with D hard to call. V was cut by 0 bases and J by 2 bases, with 13 bases left in between. The germline CDR1 and CDR2 sequences are SGHRS and YFSETQ. This CDR3 region has 16 residues. The CDR3: CASSLVRPTYTDTQYF. CDR3 nucleotide sequence: TGCGCCAGCAGCTTGGTTCGGCCGACCTACACAGATACGCAGTATTTT. Complete variable domain (other parts from reference TRBV5-1 and TRBJ2-3): KAGVTQTPRYLIKTRGQQVTLSCSPISGHRSVSWYQQTPGQGLQFLFEYFSETQRNKGNFPGRFSGRQFSNSRSEMNVSTLELGDSALYLCASSLVRPTYTDTQYFGPGTRLTVL.

This clonotype was counted many times. The chain couples TRBV20-1 to TRBJ2-1; 7 positions agree with TRBD2. This CDR3 is 14 amino acids long. Germline V CDR1 and CDR2: DFQATT, SNEGSKA (reference sequence). J gave up 9 bases and V 4 bases, and 12 bases lay outside the gene matches. This CDR3 reads CSAKTGLAETEQFF. CDR3 in DNA: TGCAGTGCTAAAACGGGGCTAGCGGAGACTGAGCAGTTCTTC.

In this sample, this clonotype turned up a few times. The genes are TRBV5-4 and TRBJ2-2; 8 positions match TRBD1. This CDR3 has 16 residues. Trimming at V came to 4 bases and at J to 7 bases, leaving 12 bases not matched to a gene. Germline V gene lookup returns CDR1 SGHNT and CDR2 YYREEE (reference sequence). In DNA, the CDR3 is TGTGCCAGCAGCCTCCTCCGGACAGGGAGGATCGGGGAGCTGTTTTTT. It encodes CASSLLRTGRIGELFF.

The chain combines TRBV7-9 with TRBJ2-4, with D unclear. The CDR3 is made up of 11 amino acids. V was shortened by 5 bases and J by 10 bases, with 9 bases between the two germline ends. CDR1 is SEHNR and CDR2 is FQNEAQ in the germline V gene (reference sequence). The CDR3 loop is CASSPSSIQYF. The CDR3 coding sequence is TGTGCCAGCAGCCCAAGCAGTATTCAGTACTTC.

This clonotype appeared a few times. CDR3 in DNA: TGTGCCAGCAGTGAAGGCAGGGAAGAGACCCAGTACTTC. It specifies CASSEGREETQYF. The chain carries TRBV25-1 and TRBJ2-5; D might be TRBD1 (5 bases). V lost 2 bases to trimming and J lost 3 bases, with 7 bases between them. This CDR3 contains 13 residues. Germline CDR1 and CDR2: MGHDK and SYGVNS.

This clonotype turned up a few times. This chain joins TRBV12-5 and TRBJ2-3, with D hard to call. The V and J ends lost 3 bases and 4 bases respectively, with 2 bases between them. The CDR3 loop spans 11 amino acids. The germline CDR1 and CDR2 sequences are LGHNT and FRNRAP. CDR3 sequence: CASGLADTQYF. The CDR3 coding sequence is TGTGCTAGTGGTTTAGCAGATACGCAGTATTTT.

This clonotype was recorded a few times. V usage is TRBV5-4 and J usage is TRBJ1-1; D is uncertain. V lost 2 bases and J lost 2, with 7 bases in between. Germline values: CDR1 SGHNT, CDR2 YYREEE (reference sequence). The CDR3 consists of 13 residues. CDR3: CASSFQENTEAFF. The CDR3, as DNA: TGTGCCAGCAGCTTTCAAGAAAACACTGAAGCTTTCTTT.

The J gene is TRBJ2-5, the V gene TRBV15; TRBD1 might be the D (6 bases). CDR3 size: 13 residues. Germline CDR1 is LNHNV and CDR2 is YYDKDF (reference sequence). Between the trimmed V and J ends, which lost 4 bases and 3 bases, there was a span of 9 bases. The CDR3 here is CATSTRTEETQYF. The CDR3 nucleotides read TGTGCCACCAGCACAAGGACAGAAGAGACCCAGTACTTC.

Written as DNA, the CDR3 is TGTGCCAGCAGTTTAAGACTAGCGGGAGGGCCGCCTCCATGGGAGACCCAGTACTTC. Protein: CASSLRLAGGPPPWETQYF. This chain links TRBV12-3 or TRBV12-4 with TRBJ2-5; 14 bases are a match to TRBD2. The CDR3 extends over 19 amino acids. V was pared by 2 bases and J by 5 bases, with 13 bases of the junction left unmatched.

In its sample, this clonotype was seen a few times. The genes are TRBV19 and TRBJ2-3; 9 nucleotides agree with TRBD2. V dropped 10 bases and J dropped 4; count of bases not matched to a gene: 12. CDR3 length: 15 residues. The germline V gene has CDR1 LNHDA and CDR2 SQIVND (reference sequence). The CDR3 is CATREVAGVSDTQYF. In nucleotides, the CDR3 is TGTGCCACCAGGGAGGTAGCGGGAGTATCAGATACGCAGTATTTT. The variable domain in full, with the rest retrieved from reference TRBV19 and TRBJ2-3, is DGGITQSPKYLFRKEGQNVTLSCEQNLNHDAMYWYRQDPGQGLRLIYYSQIVNDFQKGDIAEGYSVSREKKESFPLTVTSAQKNPTAFYLCATREVAGVSDTQYFGPGTRLTVL.

The chain employs TRBV7-9 and TRBJ1-4, with TRBD1 as a possible D gene (5 bases). Germline loops: CDR1 SEHNR, CDR2 FQNEAQ (reference sequence). The ends were cut back, 8 bases at V and 5 bases at J, with 18 bases in the middle. This CDR3 region has 15 residues. Written as DNA, the CDR3 is TGTGCCAGCCGCCAGGGACCAGGACGGAATGAAAAACTGTTTTTT. Amino acid sequence: CASRQGPGRNEKLFF.

This clonotype was observed many times. In DNA, the CDR3 is TGCGCCAGCAGCTTAGGGTTGGTAAGAAACAATGAGCAGTTCTTC. Translated: CASSLGLVRNNEQFF. The rearrangement links TRBV5-1 to TRBJ2-1; D gene ambiguous. The germline V gene has CDR1 SGHRS and CDR2 YFSETQ. Deletions cut 2 bases from V and 5 bases from J, with 14 bases between. The CDR3 is 15 residues long.

This sequence joins TRBV20-1 and TRBJ2-3, with TRBD2 matching over 11 bases. This CDR3 is 15 amino acids long. The ends lost 6 bases at V and 0 bases at J; junction bases unmatched: 5. CDR1 and CDR2 from the germline V gene are DFQATT and SNEGSKA (reference sequence). The CDR3 loop reads CSARLAGTSTDTQYF. Here the CDR3 DNA reads TGCAGTGCCAGACTAGCGGGAACTAGCACAGATACGCAGTATTTT.

The V gene is TRBV19, the J gene TRBJ2-3; the match to TRBD1 covers 8 bases. CDR1 and CDR2 from the germline V gene are LNHDA and SQIVND (reference sequence). V was pared by 7 bases and J by 4 bases, with 4 bases of the junction left unmatched. This CDR3 is built from 13 residues. The CDR3 protein is CASMLTGADTQYF. The CDR3 DNA is TGTGCCAGTATGCTGACAGGGGCAGATACGCAGTATTTT.

This clonotype showed up just a few times. The V and J genes are TRBV2 and TRBJ2-2; tentative D call: TRBD1 (5 bases). The CDR3 spans 16 residues. V gave up 8 bases and J gave up 1 base, with 17 bases separating them. The germline V gene has CDR1 SNHLY and CDR2 FYNNEI. CDR3 sequence reads: CASGPRSGKNTGELFF. CDR3 nucleotides: TGTGCCAGCGGTCCGAGGTCAGGGAAGAACACCGGGGAGCTGTTTTTT.

This chain links TRBV7-9 with TRBJ2-3, with unresolved D. The length of the CDR3 is 12 residues. Per the germline V gene, CDR1 is SEHNR and CDR2 is FQNEAQ (reference sequence). The germline V and J ends were trimmed by 5 bases and 7 bases, with 10 bases remaining between them. The CDR3 sequence is CASSTTSNTQYF. CDR3 nucleotides: TGTGCCAGCAGCACGACCAGTAATACGCAGTATTTT.

The chain uses TRBV24-1 and TRBJ2-1, with 8 bases identical to TRBD2. J was trimmed by 3 bases and V by 3 bases; bases with no gene match: 9. Germline CDR1 reads KGHDR; CDR2 reads SFDVKD. The CDR3 has 17 residues. The CDR3 DNA is TGTGCCACCAGTGATCGACCGGGGGGGAAGATCTACAATGAGCAGTTCTTC. Translation gives CATSDRPGGKIYNEQFF.

The rearrangement joins TRBV18 to TRBJ2-2; no clear D. CDR1 KGHSH and CDR2 LQKENI come from the germline V gene. The CDR3 is made up of 15 amino acids. V was cut by 5 bases and J by 13 bases, with 23 bases left in between. The CDR3: CASSGSDTYTDVLFF. The CDR3 DNA sequence: TGTGCCAGCTCAGGCTCCGACACTTACACCGACGTGCTGTTTTTT.

CDR3 coding DNA: TGTGCCAGCAGTTTGTCCCGGCGTGAAGCTTTCTTT. This translates into CASSLSRREAFF. V gene TRBV12-3 or TRBV12-4 combines with J gene TRBJ1-1, with unresolved D. Trimming stripped 3 bases from V and 7 bases from J, with 9 bases between. This CDR3 spans 12 amino acids.